This is a list of T cell receptor beta chains from one sample in a study of early T cells in non-severe SARS-CoV-2 infection. TCRdb used MiXCR to reprocess the 5' RACE reads, holding one entry per CDR3 protein. The data contain about 75,000 distinct CDR3 sequences, over 9% of them singletons. The sequenced sample was whole blood, obtained at baseline. These receptors were collected from an adult who was a healthcare worker with PCR-confirmed SARS-CoV-2 infection or an uninfected control (not recorded which). The CDR3 runs from the conserved cysteine through the conserved F or W. The order of the fields is clone size, J gene, V gene, CDR3 length, D gene, CDR3 DNA, CDR3 protein. The D gene is left open where the match is weak. Not every row has a clone size; where given, it reads once, few, many or a size class.

clone_size: .
j_call: TRBJ2-3
v_call: TRBV3-1
cdr3_length: 14
d_call: .
cdr3_nt: TGTGCCAGCAGCCAAGCGGGGAACACAGATACGCAGTATTTT
cdr3_aa: CASSQAGNTDTQYF

clone_size: many
j_call: TRBJ2-5
v_call: TRBV27
cdr3_length: 13
d_call: .
cdr3_nt: TGTGCCAGCAGTTTAGGCAGCCAAGAGACCCAGTACTTC
cdr3_aa: CASSLGSQETQYF

clone_size: many
j_call: TRBJ1-1
v_call: TRBV12-3/TRBV12-4
cdr3_length: 15
d_call: .
cdr3_nt: TGTGCCAGCAAACCGGGGGCGCAGATGAACACTGAAGCTTTCTTT
cdr3_aa: CASKPGAQMNTEAFF

clone_size: .
j_call: TRBJ2-1
v_call: TRBV15
cdr3_length: 14
d_call: TRBD2
cdr3_nt: TGTGCCACCAGCAGAGATAATGGGAGGGGACTGCAGTTCTTC
cdr3_aa: CATSRDNGRGLQFF

clone_size: many
j_call: TRBJ2-3
v_call: TRBV3-1
cdr3_length: 15
d_call: .
cdr3_nt: TGTGCCAGCAGCTACAGGGTCAAAGGAACTGATACGCAGTATTTT
cdr3_aa: CASSYRVKGTDTQYF

clone_size: .
j_call: TRBJ2-7
v_call: TRBV20-1
cdr3_length: 15
d_call: .
cdr3_nt: TGCAGTGCTAGAGCCGGGGCCCGAGCCGACTACGAGCAGTACTTC
cdr3_aa: CSARAGARADYEQYF

clone_size: many
j_call: TRBJ2-7
v_call: TRBV6-2/TRBV6-3
cdr3_length: 12
d_call: .
cdr3_nt: TGTGCCAGCGGACAGTTCCTCTACGAGCAGTACTTC
cdr3_aa: CASGQFLYEQYF

clone_size: .
j_call: TRBJ1-2
v_call: TRBV4-2
cdr3_length: 16
d_call: .
cdr3_nt: TGTGCCAGCAGCCAAGGAGCTAAGGGCAGGAACTATGGCTACACCTTC
cdr3_aa: CASSQGAKGRNYGYTF

clone_size: few
j_call: TRBJ2-1
v_call: TRBV6-2/TRBV6-3
cdr3_length: 10
d_call: .
cdr3_nt: TGTGCCAGCAGCGCCGGGACACAGTTCTTC
cdr3_aa: CASSAGTQFF

clone_size: .
j_call: TRBJ2-5
v_call: TRBV7-3
cdr3_length: 13
d_call: .
cdr3_nt: TGTGCCAGCAGCTCACAGGGTCAAGAGACCCAGTACTTC
cdr3_aa: CASSSQGQETQYF

clone_size: many
j_call: TRBJ1-6
v_call: TRBV4-3
cdr3_length: 16
d_call: .
cdr3_nt: TGCGCCAGCAGCCAAGAACCGTTCTCTATAGAATCACCCCTCCACTTT
cdr3_aa: CASSQEPFSIESPLHF

clone_size: few
j_call: TRBJ2-1
v_call: TRBV20-1
cdr3_length: 15
d_call: TRBD2
cdr3_nt: TGCAGTGCCCCACTAGCGGGGGTAACCTACAATGAGCAGTTCTTC
cdr3_aa: CSAPLAGVTYNEQFF

clone_size: .
j_call: TRBJ2-7
v_call: TRBV3-1
cdr3_length: 13
d_call: TRBD2
cdr3_nt: TGTGCCAGCAGAACTAGCGGAAACTACGAGCAGTACTTC
cdr3_aa: CASRTSGNYEQYF

clone_size: few
j_call: TRBJ2-1
v_call: TRBV10-3
cdr3_length: 15
d_call: TRBD1
cdr3_nt: TGTGCCATCAGTGTTCCGGGACAGTTTGACAATGAGCAGTTCTTC
cdr3_aa: CAISVPGQFDNEQFF

clone_size: few
j_call: TRBJ2-7
v_call: TRBV19
cdr3_length: 14
d_call: TRBD1
cdr3_nt: TGTGCCAGTAGCATCGGACAGGGTATGAACGAGCAGTACTTC
cdr3_aa: CASSIGQGMNEQYF

clone_size: few
j_call: TRBJ2-5
v_call: TRBV20-1
cdr3_length: 13
d_call: .
cdr3_nt: TGCAGTGCTAGTATACTAGAACAAGAGACCCAGTACTTC
cdr3_aa: CSASILEQETQYF

clone_size: few
j_call: TRBJ2-4
v_call: TRBV2
cdr3_length: 15
d_call: TRBD2
cdr3_nt: TGTGCCAGCAGATCCGCTAGCGGGGGTGGAAACATTCAGTACTTC
cdr3_aa: CASRSASGGGNIQYF

clone_size: few
j_call: TRBJ2-1
v_call: TRBV5-1
cdr3_length: 15
d_call: TRBD2
cdr3_nt: TGCGCCAGCAGTGCCGGGGGGTTCTTCTACAATGAGCAGTTCTTC
cdr3_aa: CASSAGGFFYNEQFF

clone_size: many
j_call: TRBJ2-5
v_call: TRBV18
cdr3_length: 11
d_call: .
cdr3_nt: TGTGCCAGCTCACCAACAGAGACCCAGTACTTC
cdr3_aa: CASSPTETQYF

clone_size: few
j_call: TRBJ1-2
v_call: TRBV6-5
cdr3_length: 14
d_call: TRBD1
cdr3_nt: TGTGCCAGCAGTACCTATGGACAGGGGAATGGCTACACCTTC
cdr3_aa: CASSTYGQGNGYTF

clone_size: few
j_call: TRBJ1-1
v_call: TRBV7-3
cdr3_length: 14
d_call: .
cdr3_nt: TGTGCCAGCAGCTTGCAGGCGGGGGACACTGAAGCTTTCTTT
cdr3_aa: CASSLQAGDTEAFF

clone_size: few
j_call: TRBJ2-1
v_call: TRBV6-1
cdr3_length: 16
d_call: TRBD2
cdr3_nt: TGTGCCAGCACCGGACTAGCGGGGGCCGTAGGGGGTGAGCAGTTCTTC
cdr3_aa: CASTGLAGAVGGEQFF

clone_size: many
j_call: TRBJ1-3
v_call: TRBV3-1
cdr3_length: 15
d_call: .
cdr3_nt: TGTGCCAGCAGCGAGGGGCTTACTGGAGGAAACACCATATATTTT
cdr3_aa: CASSEGLTGGNTIYF

clone_size: .
j_call: TRBJ2-7
v_call: TRBV5-1
cdr3_length: 14
d_call: TRBD1
cdr3_nt: TGCGCCAGCAGCGCCGACAGGGAAGGCTACGAGCAGTACTTC
cdr3_aa: CASSADREGYEQYF

clone_size: .
j_call: TRBJ2-5
v_call: TRBV28
cdr3_length: 17
d_call: TRBD2
cdr3_nt: TGTGCCAGCATCGGGACTAGCGGGGCTGAGAACCAAGAGACCCAGTACTTC
cdr3_aa: CASIGTSGAENQETQYF

clone_size: .
j_call: TRBJ2-7
v_call: TRBV10-3
cdr3_length: 14
d_call: .
cdr3_nt: TGTGCCATCAGTATAGGGACCAGTCAGGTCGAGCAGTACTTC
cdr3_aa: CAISIGTSQVEQYF

clone_size: .
j_call: TRBJ1-1
v_call: TRBV4-1
cdr3_length: 17
d_call: .
cdr3_nt: TGCGCCAGCAGCCAAGAAGGGGGAGCACTCCAGGACACTGAAGCTTTCTTT
cdr3_aa: CASSQEGGALQDTEAFF

clone_size: .
j_call: TRBJ1-1
v_call: TRBV25-1
cdr3_length: 14
d_call: TRBD1
cdr3_nt: TGTGCCAGCAGTGAGACAGGGATGAACACTGAAGCTTTCTTT
cdr3_aa: CASSETGMNTEAFF

clone_size: many
j_call: TRBJ1-1
v_call: TRBV5-6
cdr3_length: 14
d_call: TRBD1
cdr3_nt: TGTGCCAGCAACGCGGACAGGGGGTACACTGAAGCTTTCTTT
cdr3_aa: CASNADRGYTEAFF

clone_size: .
j_call: TRBJ1-1
v_call: TRBV3-1
cdr3_length: 14
d_call: .
cdr3_nt: TGTGCCAGCAGCCAATACGGGCAGGCCCCTGAAGCTTTCTTT
cdr3_aa: CASSQYGQAPEAFF

clone_size: few
j_call: TRBJ2-1
v_call: TRBV5-1
cdr3_length: 13
d_call: .
cdr3_nt: TGCGCCAGCAGCTTGGGCTGGGTTAATGAGCAGTTCTTC
cdr3_aa: CASSLGWVNEQFF

clone_size: .
j_call: TRBJ1-1
v_call: TRBV7-2
cdr3_length: 15
d_call: .
cdr3_nt: TGTGCCAGCAGCGTAAGGGGGACTACACAGTTTGAAGCTTTCTTT
cdr3_aa: CASSVRGTTQFEAFF

clone_size: .
j_call: TRBJ2-5
v_call: TRBV20-1
cdr3_length: 13
d_call: .
cdr3_nt: TGCAGTGCCCATGTCGACAGAAAAGAGACCCAGTACTTC
cdr3_aa: CSAHVDRKETQYF

clone_size: .
j_call: TRBJ2-7
v_call: TRBV14
cdr3_length: 15
d_call: TRBD1
cdr3_nt: TGTGCCAGCAGCCTTCCGGGGACAGGGGGGTACGAGCAGTACTTC
cdr3_aa: CASSLPGTGGYEQYF

clone_size: .
j_call: TRBJ2-3
v_call: TRBV20-1
cdr3_length: 14
d_call: TRBD2
cdr3_nt: TGCAGTGCTAGAGGTGTGACTAGCGGTCATACGCAGTATTTT
cdr3_aa: CSARGVTSGHTQYF

clone_size: many
j_call: TRBJ2-2
v_call: TRBV29-1
cdr3_length: 11
d_call: .
cdr3_nt: TGCAGCGCAATTGACTCCGGGGAGCTGTTTTTT
cdr3_aa: CSAIDSGELFF

clone_size: few
j_call: TRBJ2-5
v_call: TRBV5-1
cdr3_length: 16
d_call: TRBD2
cdr3_nt: TGCGCCAGCAGCTTTCCGGGACTAGCGGAGCAAGAGACCCAGTACTTC
cdr3_aa: CASSFPGLAEQETQYF

clone_size: .
j_call: TRBJ2-5
v_call: TRBV6-1
cdr3_length: 13
d_call: .
cdr3_nt: TGTGCCAGCAGCCTAGTTTTCCAAGAGACCCAGTACTTC
cdr3_aa: CASSLVFQETQYF

clone_size: few
j_call: TRBJ2-1
v_call: TRBV6-2/TRBV6-3
cdr3_length: 14
d_call: TRBD2
cdr3_nt: TGTGCCAGCCGTAGCGGGGGGCCCTACAATGAGCAGTTCTTC
cdr3_aa: CASRSGGPYNEQFF

clone_size: .
j_call: TRBJ2-1
v_call: TRBV7-3
cdr3_length: 13
d_call: .
cdr3_nt: TGTGCCAGCACCACGGGCAGCTACAATGAGCAGTTCTTC
cdr3_aa: CASTTGSYNEQFF

clone_size: .
j_call: TRBJ1-2
v_call: TRBV7-8
cdr3_length: 13
d_call: .
cdr3_nt: TGTGCCAGCAGCTTAGGAGGGGGCTATGGCTACACCTTC
cdr3_aa: CASSLGGGYGYTF

clone_size: few
j_call: TRBJ2-3
v_call: TRBV5-1
cdr3_length: 15
d_call: TRBD1
cdr3_nt: TGCGCCAGCAGCCCCGGGACAGGACACACAGATACGCAGTATTTT
cdr3_aa: CASSPGTGHTDTQYF

clone_size: few
j_call: TRBJ1-6
v_call: TRBV3-1
cdr3_length: 13
d_call: .
cdr3_nt: TGTGCCAGCAGCCAAGTCGATGATTCACCCCTCCACTTT
cdr3_aa: CASSQVDDSPLHF

clone_size: many
j_call: TRBJ1-4
v_call: TRBV21-1
cdr3_length: 12
d_call: .
cdr3_nt: TGTGCCATCGCGGCAGAGAATGAAAAACTGTTTTTT
cdr3_aa: CAIAAENEKLFF